Sequencing of this T cell receptor beta chain was carried out in a study of blood T cell repertoires in COVID-19. Original analysis: Researchers report that nucleated cell counts were estimated from reference gene primer amplification. Sequencing used immunoSEQ multiplex PCR; TCRdb keeps in-frame clones, though not all of them. Clone size and V and J calls were adopted from that table, with D and trimming inferred from the DNA. This table has about 110,000 clones, approximately 78% appearing once. The V segment lost 12 bases and the J segment 1 base; nucleotides outside the gene matches: 8. Germline values: CDR1 KGHDR, CDR2 SFDVKD. The CDR3 spans 16 residues.

The origin of this receptor is a man between 65 and 79 years old with acute or convalescent COVID-19. The chain combines TRBV24-1 with TRBJ2-6; 10 bases align to TRBD1. Sequenced input: peripheral blood. CDR3 coding DNA: TGTGCCGTCGGGGACAGGGGTTTTTCTGGGGCCAACGTCCTGACTTTC. It specifies CAVGDRGFSGANVLTF.